This paragraph covers one T cell receptor beta chain sequence. The record originates from a study of blood T cell repertoires in COVID-19. Whole-study context: The United States, Italy and Spain supplied acute and convalescent COVID-19 samples. T cells, B-cell-depleted T cells, or PBMCs provided the cDNA or gDNA that served as material.

This CDR3 has 16 amino acids. The trim removed 4 bases at V and 10 bases at J, leaving 14 bases unmatched. Per the germline V gene, CDR1 is SGHNT and CDR2 is YENEEA. The authors' processing: Amplified reference gene primers provided the basis for estimating nucleated cell counts. Only in-frame clones appear in the TCRdb table, and some are missing; sequencing was by immunoSEQ multiplex PCR. V, J and clone size are those of that table, while D and trimming were read from the DNA. The table has about 180,000 clones, 70% to 90% seen once. This clonotype was obtained from a human donor with active or convalescent COVID-19. The donor label of this sample is uncertain. The chain employs TRBV11-3 and TRBJ2-1; TRBD2 agrees at 9 bases. Sequenced material: peripheral blood. CDR3 in amino acids: CASSSHLDLAGLEQFF. DNA of the CDR3: TGTGCCAGCAGCTCCCATCTAGACCTAGCGGGATTAGAGCAGTTCTTC.